These 21 T cell receptor beta chains originate from one sample sequenced in a study of blood T cell repertoires in COVID-19. TCRdb's table, derived via immunoSEQ multiplex PCR, lists solely in-frame clones and lacks some. This sample has around 300,000 clones, with roughly 86% found just once. Sequenced material: PBMCs or T cells enriched from blood (not recorded which). These receptor sequences come from a young woman who had recovered from COVID-19.

The V call is TRBV6-1, the J call TRBJ2-1; D possibly corresponds to TRBD2 (6 bases). Between the trimmed V and J ends, which lost 4 bases and 0 bases, there was a span of 13 bases. Germline-derived CDR1 and CDR2 are MNHNS and SASEGT. The CDR3 is 16 amino acids. The CDR3 nucleotides read TGTGCCAGCAGTGTATTAGCGGTTAGCTCCTACAATGAGCAGTTCTTC. It translates to CASSVLAVSSYNEQFF.

This clone came up once. The chain is built from TRBV10-1 and TRBJ1-6, with a possible D match to TRBD1 (6 bases). The germline V gene encodes CDR1 WNHNN and CDR2 SYGVQD (reference sequence). The V end was cut by 3 bases, the J end by 9 bases, with 15 bases between. The CDR3 sequence is 15 residues long. CDR3: CASSEGRGRGSPLHF. The CDR3 nucleotides read TGCGCCAGCAGTGAAGGCAGGGGCAGGGGTTCACCCCTCCACTTT.

This clone was seen only once. V usage is TRBV27 and J usage is TRBJ2-5; perhaps TRBD1 as D (6 bases). CDR3 size: 14 residues. CDR1 and CDR2 (germline): MNHEY, SMNVEV (reference sequence). V lost 2 bases and J 1 base, leaving 8 bases between the germline ends. CDR3 DNA sequence: TGTGCCAGCAGTTTAGTGGACAGCCAAGAGACCCAGTACTTC. Translation gives CASSLVDSQETQYF.

The V call is TRBV19, the J call TRBJ2-5; a weak D match, TRBD2 (6 bases). Per the germline V gene, CDR1 is LNHDA and CDR2 is SQIVND (reference sequence). This CDR3 region has 13 residues. The germline V and J ends were trimmed by 3 bases and 4 bases, with 9 bases remaining between them. This chain's CDR3 is CASSIGGAETQYF. The CDR3 nucleotides read TGTGCCAGTAGTATCGGAGGGGCAGAGACCCAGTACTTC.

The chain links TRBV5-4 to TRBJ2-3; 10 positions match TRBD2. CDR1 is SGHNT, CDR2 YYREEE, per germline (reference sequence). Unmatched junction bases numbered 7, after V lost 5 bases and J lost 7 bases. The CDR3 extends over 14 amino acids. DNA of the CDR3: TGTGCCAGCAGTGAGCGGGAGGGGAGGAATACGCAGTATTTT. Translating it yields CASSEREGRNTQYF.

This sequence joins TRBV7-8 and TRBJ1-1; maybe TRBD1 (6 bases). Trimming pared 5 bases from V and 5 bases from J, leaving 18 bases between. Germline assignment: CDR1 SGHVS and CDR2 FQNEAQ. This CDR3 spans 15 amino acids. As DNA, the CDR3 is TGTGCCAGCAGCCTGAGGCGGGGGCGAGGGACTGAAGCTTTCTTT. Translating it yields CASSLRRGRGTEAFF.

This clone was seen a few times. V usage is TRBV30 and J usage is TRBJ1-6; D remains unclear. V lost 2 bases to trimming and J lost 9 bases, with 14 bases between them. This CDR3 is 14 amino acids long. Per germline, CDR1 GTSNPN and CDR2 SVGIG (reference sequence). The CDR3: CAWSSAGDGSPLHF. The CDR3 DNA reads TGTGCCTGGAGTTCCGCCGGGGATGGTTCACCCCTCCACTTT.

This chain connects TRBV18 to TRBJ1-2; 10 nucleotides line up with TRBD1. This CDR3 contains 16 residues. Unmatched junction bases numbered 6, after V lost 3 bases and J lost 2 bases. The germline V gene encodes CDR1 KGHSH and CDR2 LQKENI. CDR3 region: CASSPAGTGVNYGYTF. CDR3 DNA: TGTGCCAGCTCACCTGCCGGGACAGGGGTGAACTATGGCTACACCTTC.

The chain uses TRBV7-2 and TRBJ1-2; TRBD1 agrees at 7 bases. CDR1 and CDR2 from the germline V gene are SGHTA and FQGNSA. Trimming cost V 4 bases and J 4 bases; bases outside gene matches: 0. CDR3 length: 12 amino acids. Here the CDR3 reads CASSSGGYGYTF. The CDR3 region has the DNA TGTGCCAGCAGCTCAGGGGGCTATGGCTACACCTTC.

This rearrangement joins TRBV7-3 to TRBJ2-6; D is unclear. V lost 5 bases to trimming and J lost 0 bases, with 8 bases between them. The CDR3 spans 15 residues. CDR1 and CDR2 (germline): SGHTA, FQGTGA. The CDR3 coding sequence is TGTGCCAGCAGCATTTCCTCCTCTGGGGCCAACGTCCTGACTTTC. It translates to CASSISSSGANVLTF.

The chain carries TRBV5-1 and TRBJ2-3; 7 nucleotides match TRBD2. The CDR3 runs 15 residues. The junction had 4 bases not matched to a gene; V was cut back by 0 bases and J by 3 bases. Germline CDR1 and CDR2: SGHRS and YFSETQ. This CDR3 reads CASSLGREITDTQYF. In nucleotides, the CDR3 is TGCGCCAGCAGCTTGGGGCGGGAGATAACAGATACGCAGTATTTT.

The rearrangement joins TRBV27 to TRBJ2-5, with 7 nucleotides matching TRBD1. Germline V lookup: CDR1 MNHEY, CDR2 SMNVEV (reference sequence). There are 17 residues in the CDR3. After removal of 4 bases from V and 1 base from J, the junction contained 12 bases not matched to a gene. CDR3 protein: CASSWGTAKHLQETQYF. CDR3 DNA sequence: TGTGCCAGCAGTTGGGGGACAGCCAAGCATCTCCAAGAGACCCAGTACTTC.

The V call is TRBV29-1, the J call TRBJ2-4; possible D gene TRBD1, 5 bases. There are 15 residues in the CDR3. V was cut by 7 bases and J by 0 bases, with 16 bases left in between. In germline, CDR1 is SQVTM, CDR2 ANQGSEA. The chain's CDR3 is CSAMTVRVAKNIQYF. CDR3 nucleotide sequence: TGCAGCGCTATGACAGTTAGGGTAGCCAAAAACATTCAGTACTTC.

The chain recombines TRBV29-1 with TRBJ2-5; 7 bases are shared with TRBD1. Trimming took 7 bases from V and 5 from J; bases not matched to a gene: 4. CDR1 and CDR2 (germline): SQVTM, ANQGSEA. CDR3 length: 11 amino acids. DNA for the CDR3: TGCAGCGGACAGGGTCAGGAGACCCAGTACTTC. It encodes CSGQGQETQYF.

The CDR3 nucleotides are TGTGCCAGCAGCGTCCAGGGGCAAGGTAATTCACCCCTCCACTTT. Encoded protein: CASSVQGQGNSPLHF. This sequence joins TRBV9 and TRBJ1-6; tentatively, D is TRBD1 (6 bases). The CDR3 has 15 amino acids. CDR1 and CDR2 from the germline V gene are SGDLS and YYNGEE. Trimming shortened V by 2 bases and J by 6 bases, and 12 bases separated the two germline ends. Full variable domain (outside the CDR3, taken from reference TRBV9 and TRBJ1-6): DSGVTQTPKHLITATGQRVTLRCSPRSGDLSVYWYQQSLDQGLQFLIQYYNGEERAKGNILERFSAQQFPDLHSELNLSSLELGDSALYFCASSVQGQGNSPLHFGNGTRLTVT.

The chain couples TRBV5-6 to TRBJ2-3, with TRBD2 as a possible D gene (6 bases). CDR1 SGHDT and CDR2 YYEEEE come from the germline V gene. This CDR3 comprises 16 residues. V was trimmed by 1 base and J by 3 bases, leaving 15 bases between them. The CDR3 is CASSLFDLAPTDTQYF. CDR3 sequence (DNA): TGTGCCAGCAGCTTGTTCGACCTAGCGCCTACAGATACGCAGTATTTT.

Concerning this clone: No conserved phenylalanine or tryptophan ends this CDR3, so it is likely a read error. No DNA is shown, since the ends of the CDR3 on it are uncertain; the CDR3 is the one TCRdb lists. The chain couples TRBV4-1 to TRBJ1-4; whether TRBD1, the table's D call, matches the DNA was not checked. 18 amino acids form the CDR3, both terminal residues included. Germline lookup yields CDR1 MGHRA and CDR2 YSYEKL. The CDR3 spells CASSQDINIRDRGGLFFG.

The chain links TRBV27 to TRBJ2-2; 7 nucleotides agree with TRBD2. V dropped 4 bases and J dropped 6; count of bases not matched to a gene: 14. The CDR3 covers 17 residues. Germline-derived CDR1 and CDR2 are MNHEY and SMNVEV (reference sequence). CDR3 protein: CASSSPLGAGVAGELFF. The CDR3 DNA sequence: TGTGCCAGCAGTTCCCCTTTGGGCGCGGGAGTGGCCGGGGAGCTGTTTTTT.

This chain joins TRBV30 and TRBJ2-7, with D maybe TRBD1 (6 bases). CDR1 and CDR2 from the germline V gene are GTSNPN and SVGIG (reference sequence). There are 15 residues in the CDR3. The V and J ends lost 0 bases and 5 bases respectively, with 17 bases between them. For the CDR3, the DNA is TGTGCCTGGAGTGTACAGCTGGGGGCGCACCACGAGCAGTACTTC. Residues: CAWSVQLGAHHEQYF.

This chain joins TRBV5-1 and TRBJ2-1, with 11 bases matching TRBD1. The germline V gene has CDR1 SGHRS and CDR2 YFSETQ. The CDR3 extends over 15 amino acids. The V and J ends lost 2 bases and 6 bases, in that order; junction bases with no gene match: 4. The CDR3: CASSLGTGGSNEQFF. The CDR3 DNA follows: TGCGCCAGCAGCTTAGGGACAGGGGGGTCCAATGAGCAGTTCTTC.

This clone was detected a few times. The gene calls are TRBV6-5 and TRBJ1-1, with 10 bases that match TRBD1. This CDR3 region has 14 residues. Losses at the gene ends were 2 bases for V and 6 bases for J; bases not matched to a gene: 3. Germline loops: CDR1 MNHEY, CDR2 SVGAGI. The CDR3 nucleotides are TGTGCCAGCAGTTACGGCGGACAGGGGGCTGAAGCTTTCTTT. Translated: CASSYGGQGAEAFF.